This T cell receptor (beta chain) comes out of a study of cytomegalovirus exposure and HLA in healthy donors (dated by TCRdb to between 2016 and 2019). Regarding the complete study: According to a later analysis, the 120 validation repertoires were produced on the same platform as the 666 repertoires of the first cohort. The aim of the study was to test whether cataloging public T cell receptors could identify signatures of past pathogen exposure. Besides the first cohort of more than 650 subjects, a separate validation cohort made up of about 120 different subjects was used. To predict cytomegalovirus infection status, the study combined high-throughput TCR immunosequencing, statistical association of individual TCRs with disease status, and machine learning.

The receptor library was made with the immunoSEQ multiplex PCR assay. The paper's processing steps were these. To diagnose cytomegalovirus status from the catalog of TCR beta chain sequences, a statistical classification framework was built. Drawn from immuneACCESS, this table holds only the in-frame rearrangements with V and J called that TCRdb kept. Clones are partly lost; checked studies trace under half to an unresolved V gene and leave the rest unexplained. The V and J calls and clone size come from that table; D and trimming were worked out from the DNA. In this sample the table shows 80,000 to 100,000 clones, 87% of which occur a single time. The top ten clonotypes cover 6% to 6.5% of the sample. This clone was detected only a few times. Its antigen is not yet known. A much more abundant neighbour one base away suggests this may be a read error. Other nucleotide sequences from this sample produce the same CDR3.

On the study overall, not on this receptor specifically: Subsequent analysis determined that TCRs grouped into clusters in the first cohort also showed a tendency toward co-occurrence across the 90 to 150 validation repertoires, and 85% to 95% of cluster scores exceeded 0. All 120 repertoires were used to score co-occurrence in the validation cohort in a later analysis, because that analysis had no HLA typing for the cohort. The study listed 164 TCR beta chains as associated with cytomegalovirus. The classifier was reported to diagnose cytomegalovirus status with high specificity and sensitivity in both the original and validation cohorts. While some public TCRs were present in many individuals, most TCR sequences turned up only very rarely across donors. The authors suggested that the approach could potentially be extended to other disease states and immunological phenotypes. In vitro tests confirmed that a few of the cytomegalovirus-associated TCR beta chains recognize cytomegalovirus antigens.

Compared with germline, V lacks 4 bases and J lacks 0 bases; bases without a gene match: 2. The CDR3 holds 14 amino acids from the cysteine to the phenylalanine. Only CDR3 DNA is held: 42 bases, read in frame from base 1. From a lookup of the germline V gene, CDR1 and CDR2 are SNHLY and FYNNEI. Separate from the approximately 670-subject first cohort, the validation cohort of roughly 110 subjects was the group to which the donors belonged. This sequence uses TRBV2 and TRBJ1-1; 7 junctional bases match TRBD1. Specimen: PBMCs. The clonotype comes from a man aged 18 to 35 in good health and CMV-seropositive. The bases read TGTGCCAGCAGTGTAGACAGGGTGAACACTGAAGCTTTCTTT. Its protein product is CASSVDRVNTEAFF.